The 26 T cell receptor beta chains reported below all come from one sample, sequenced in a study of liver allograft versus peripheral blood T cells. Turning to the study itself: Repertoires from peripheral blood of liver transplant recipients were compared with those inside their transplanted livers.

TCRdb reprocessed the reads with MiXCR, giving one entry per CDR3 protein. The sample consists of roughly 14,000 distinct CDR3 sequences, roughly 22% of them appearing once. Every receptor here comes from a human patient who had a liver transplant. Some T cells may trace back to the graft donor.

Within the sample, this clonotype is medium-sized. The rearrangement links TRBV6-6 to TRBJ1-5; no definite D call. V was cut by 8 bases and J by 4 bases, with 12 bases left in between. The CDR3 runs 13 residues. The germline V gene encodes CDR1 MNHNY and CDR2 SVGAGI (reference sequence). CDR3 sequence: CASSPVGNQPQHF. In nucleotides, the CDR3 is TGTGCCAGCTCCCCGGTAGGAAATCAGCCCCAGCATTTT.

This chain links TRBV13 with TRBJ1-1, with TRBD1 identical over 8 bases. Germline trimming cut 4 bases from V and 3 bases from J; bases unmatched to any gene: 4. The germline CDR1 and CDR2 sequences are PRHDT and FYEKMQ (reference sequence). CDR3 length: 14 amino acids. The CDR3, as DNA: TGTGCCAGCAGCTACAGGGGGGGAGACACTGAAGCTTTCTTT. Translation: CASSYRGGDTEAFF.

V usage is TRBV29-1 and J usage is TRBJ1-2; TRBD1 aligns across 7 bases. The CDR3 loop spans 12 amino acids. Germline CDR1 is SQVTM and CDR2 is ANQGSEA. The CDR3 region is CSASSTGAGYTF. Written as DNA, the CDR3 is TGCAGTGCTAGTTCTACAGGGGCTGGCTACACCTTC.

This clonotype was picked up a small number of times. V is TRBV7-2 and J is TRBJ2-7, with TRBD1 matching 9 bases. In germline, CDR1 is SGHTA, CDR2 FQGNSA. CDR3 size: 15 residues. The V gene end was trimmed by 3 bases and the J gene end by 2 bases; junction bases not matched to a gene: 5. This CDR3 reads CASSFDRDRAYEQYF. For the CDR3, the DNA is TGTGCCAGCAGCTTTGACCGGGACAGGGCCTACGAGCAGTACTTC.

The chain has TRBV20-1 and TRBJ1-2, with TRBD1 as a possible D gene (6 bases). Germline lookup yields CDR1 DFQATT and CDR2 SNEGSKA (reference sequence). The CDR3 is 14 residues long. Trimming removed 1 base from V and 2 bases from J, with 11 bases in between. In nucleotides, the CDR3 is TGCAGTGCTAGAGGAGAAGGGGGGAACTATGGCTACACCTTC. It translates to CSARGEGGNYGYTF.

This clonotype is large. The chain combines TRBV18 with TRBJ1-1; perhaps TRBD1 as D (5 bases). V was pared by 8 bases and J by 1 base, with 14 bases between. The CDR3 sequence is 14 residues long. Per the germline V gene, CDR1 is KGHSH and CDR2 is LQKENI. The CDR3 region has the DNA TGTGCCAGCACATTGGGACGATCGAACACTGAAGCTTTCTTT. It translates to CASTLGRSNTEAFF. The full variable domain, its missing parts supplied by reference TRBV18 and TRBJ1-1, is NAGVMQNPRHLVRRRGQEARLRCSPMKGHSHVYWYRQLPEEGLKFMVYLQKENIIDESGMPKERFSAEFPKEGPSILRIQQVVRGDSAAYFCASTLGRSNTEAFFGQGTRLTVV.

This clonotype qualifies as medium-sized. The CDR3 spells CASGDGWTEAFF. DNA for the CDR3: TGTGCCAGCGGGGACGGGTGGACTGAAGCTTTCTTT. The chain recombines TRBV6-2 or TRBV6-3 with TRBJ1-1; D is perhaps TRBD1 (5 bases). The V end lost 8 bases, the J end lost 5 bases, and 12 bases lay between the germline ends. Germline assignment: CDR1 MNHEY and CDR2 SVGEGT. This CDR3 spans 12 amino acids.

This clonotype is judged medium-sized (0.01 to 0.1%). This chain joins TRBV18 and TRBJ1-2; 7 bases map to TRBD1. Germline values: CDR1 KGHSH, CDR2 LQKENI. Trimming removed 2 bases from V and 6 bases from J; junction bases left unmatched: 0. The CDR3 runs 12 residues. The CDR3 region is CASSPTGDGYTF. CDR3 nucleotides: TGTGCCAGCTCACCAACAGGGGATGGCTACACCTTC.

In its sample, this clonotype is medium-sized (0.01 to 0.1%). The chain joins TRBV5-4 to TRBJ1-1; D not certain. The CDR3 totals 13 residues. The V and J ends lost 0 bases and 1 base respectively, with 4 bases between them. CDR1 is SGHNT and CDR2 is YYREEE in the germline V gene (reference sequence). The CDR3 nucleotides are TGTGCCAGCAGCTTGGAGGGGAACACTGAAGCTTTCTTT. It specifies CASSLEGNTEAFF.

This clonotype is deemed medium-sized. The DNA for the CDR3 is TGTGCCAGCTCACCCAGGGGGTCTGAAGCTTTCTTT. It is translated as CASSPRGSEAFF. This chain uses TRBV18 with TRBJ1-1; 7 bases line up with TRBD1. The V and J ends lost 3 bases and 6 bases, in that order; junction bases with no gene match: 1. The germline V gene encodes CDR1 KGHSH and CDR2 LQKENI. The CDR3 totals 12 residues.

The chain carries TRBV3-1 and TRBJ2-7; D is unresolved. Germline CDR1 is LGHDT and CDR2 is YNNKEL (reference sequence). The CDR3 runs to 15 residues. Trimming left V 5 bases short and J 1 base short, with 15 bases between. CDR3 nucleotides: TGTGCCAGCAGCGGCTCAACAATAGGTTCCTACGAGCAGTACTTC. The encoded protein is CASSGSTIGSYEQYF.

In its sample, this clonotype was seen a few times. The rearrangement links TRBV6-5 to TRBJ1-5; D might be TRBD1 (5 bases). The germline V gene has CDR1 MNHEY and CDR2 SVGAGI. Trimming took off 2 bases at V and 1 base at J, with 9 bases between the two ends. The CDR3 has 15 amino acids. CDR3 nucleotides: TGTGCCAGCAGTTACATGTGGGACAGCAATCAGCCCCAGCATTTT. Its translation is CASSYMWDSNQPQHF.

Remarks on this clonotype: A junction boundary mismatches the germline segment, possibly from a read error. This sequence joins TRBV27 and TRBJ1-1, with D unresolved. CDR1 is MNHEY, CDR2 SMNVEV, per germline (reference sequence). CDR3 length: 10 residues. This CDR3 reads CDSSALGAFF. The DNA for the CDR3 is TGTGACAGCAGCGCCCTTGGGGCTTTCTTT.

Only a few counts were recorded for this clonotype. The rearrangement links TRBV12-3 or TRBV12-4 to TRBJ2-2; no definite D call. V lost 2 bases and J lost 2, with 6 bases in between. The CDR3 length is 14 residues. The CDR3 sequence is CASSLTDNTGELFF. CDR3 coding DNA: TGTGCCAGCAGTTTAACAGATAACACCGGGGAGCTGTTTTTT.

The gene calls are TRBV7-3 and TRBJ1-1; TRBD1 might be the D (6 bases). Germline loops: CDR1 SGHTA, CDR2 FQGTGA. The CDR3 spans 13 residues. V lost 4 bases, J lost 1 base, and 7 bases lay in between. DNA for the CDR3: TGTGCCAGCAGCTGGACAGAGAACACTGAAGCTTTCTTT. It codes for CASSWTENTEAFF.

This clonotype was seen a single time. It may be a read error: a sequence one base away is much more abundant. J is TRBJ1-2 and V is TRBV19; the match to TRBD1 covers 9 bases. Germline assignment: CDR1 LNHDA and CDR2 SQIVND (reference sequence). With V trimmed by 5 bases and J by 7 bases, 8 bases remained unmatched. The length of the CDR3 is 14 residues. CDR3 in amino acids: CASSAGTGSAGYTF. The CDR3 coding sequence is TGTGCCAGTAGTGCCGGGACAGGGAGTGCTGGCTACACCTTC.

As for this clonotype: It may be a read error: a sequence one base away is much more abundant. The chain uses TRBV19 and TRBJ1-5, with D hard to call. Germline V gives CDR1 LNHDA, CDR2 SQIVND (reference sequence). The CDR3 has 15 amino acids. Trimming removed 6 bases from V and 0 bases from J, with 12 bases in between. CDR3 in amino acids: CASSTLGYSNQPQHF. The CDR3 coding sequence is TGTGCCAGTAGCACATTAGGGTATAGCAATCAGCCCCAGCATTTT.

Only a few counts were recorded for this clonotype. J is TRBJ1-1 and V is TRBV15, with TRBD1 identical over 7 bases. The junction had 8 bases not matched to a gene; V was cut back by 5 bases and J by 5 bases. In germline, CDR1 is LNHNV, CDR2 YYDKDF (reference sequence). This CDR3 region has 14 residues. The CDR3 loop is CATSLQGWGTEAFF. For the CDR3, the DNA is TGTGCCACCAGCCTACAGGGGTGGGGTACTGAAGCTTTCTTT.

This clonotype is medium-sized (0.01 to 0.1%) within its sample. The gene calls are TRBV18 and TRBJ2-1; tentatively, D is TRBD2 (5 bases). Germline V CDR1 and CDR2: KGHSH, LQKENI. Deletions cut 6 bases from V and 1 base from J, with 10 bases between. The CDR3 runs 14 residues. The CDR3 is CASSPTRSYNEQFF. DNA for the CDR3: TGTGCCAGCTCCCCCACTAGGTCCTACAATGAGCAGTTCTTC. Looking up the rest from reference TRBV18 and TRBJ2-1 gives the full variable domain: NAGVMQNPRHLVRRRGQEARLRCSPMKGHSHVYWYRQLPEEGLKFMVYLQKENIIDESGMPKERFSAEFPKEGPSILRIQQVVRGDSAAYFCASSPTRSYNEQFFGPGTRLTVL.

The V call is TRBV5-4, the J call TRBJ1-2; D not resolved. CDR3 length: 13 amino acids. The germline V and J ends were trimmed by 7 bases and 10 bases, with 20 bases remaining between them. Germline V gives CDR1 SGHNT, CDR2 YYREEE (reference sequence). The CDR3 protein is CASGLPDRPPYTF. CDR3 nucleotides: TGTGCCAGCGGATTGCCCGATCGGCCACCCTACACCTTC.

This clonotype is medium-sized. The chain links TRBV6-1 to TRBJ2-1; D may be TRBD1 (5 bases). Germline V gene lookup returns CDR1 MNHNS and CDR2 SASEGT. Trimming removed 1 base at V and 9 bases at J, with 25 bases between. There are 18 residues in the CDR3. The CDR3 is CASSEDPLGAPRAIEQFF. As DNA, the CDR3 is TGTGCCAGCAGTGAAGATCCCCTTGGGGCGCCGCGCGCAATTGAGCAGTTCTTC.

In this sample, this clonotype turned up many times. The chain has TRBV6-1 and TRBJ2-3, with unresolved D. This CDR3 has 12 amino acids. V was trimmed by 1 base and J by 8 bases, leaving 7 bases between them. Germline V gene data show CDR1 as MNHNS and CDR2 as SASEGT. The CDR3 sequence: CASSEEPPTQYF. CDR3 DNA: TGTGCCAGCAGTGAAGAACCTCCTACGCAGTATTTT.

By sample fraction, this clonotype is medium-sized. CDR3 DNA sequence: TGTGCCAGCTCACCACCTTCCAGCCCTTGGGAGCAGTACTTC. Protein product: CASSPPSSPWEQYF. The J gene is TRBJ2-7, the V gene TRBV18, with D unclear. V dropped 0 bases and J dropped 7 bases, with 13 bases sitting between them. Germline V gene sequence: CDR1 KGHSH, CDR2 LQKENI. CDR3 length equals 14 residues. Variable domain in full (rest from reference TRBV18 and TRBJ2-7): NAGVMQNPRHLVRRRGQEARLRCSPMKGHSHVYWYRQLPEEGLKFMVYLQKENIIDESGMPKERFSAEFPKEGPSILRIQQVVRGDSAAYFCASSPPSSPWEQYFGPGTRLTVT.

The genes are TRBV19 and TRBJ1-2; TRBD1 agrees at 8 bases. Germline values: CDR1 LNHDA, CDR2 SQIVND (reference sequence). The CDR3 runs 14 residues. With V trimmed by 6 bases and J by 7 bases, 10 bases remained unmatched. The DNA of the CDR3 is TGTGCCAGTAGCAGCCAGGGGGCTCCAACTGGCTACACCTTC. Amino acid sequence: CASSSQGAPTGYTF.

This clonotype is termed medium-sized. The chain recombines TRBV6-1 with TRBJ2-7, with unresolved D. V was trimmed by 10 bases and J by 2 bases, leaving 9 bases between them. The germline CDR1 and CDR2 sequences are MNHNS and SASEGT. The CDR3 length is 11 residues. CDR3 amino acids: CAITQTYEQYF. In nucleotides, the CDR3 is TGTGCCATCACGCAGACCTACGAGCAGTACTTC.

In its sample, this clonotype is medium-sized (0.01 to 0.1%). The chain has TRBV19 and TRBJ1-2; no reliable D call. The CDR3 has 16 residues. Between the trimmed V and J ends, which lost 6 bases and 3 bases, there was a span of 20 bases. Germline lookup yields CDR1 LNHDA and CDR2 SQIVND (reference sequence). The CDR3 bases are TGTGCCAGTAGACCCCCAAAAGGGTTGGCGGACTATGGCTACACCTTC. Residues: CASRPPKGLADYGYTF.